The sequence of this TCR beta chain was determined in a study of T cell repertoires in cytomegalovirus infection. Study results and limitations: Clonotypes of TCR beta that were HLA-C-restricted and CMV-specific dominated the ex vivo response.

TCRdb ran MiXCR on the reads and lists one entry per CDR3 protein. Here the sample spans some 300,000 distinct CDR3 sequences, roughly an eighth being singletons. Germline CDR1 is SGHAT and CDR2 is FQNNGV. Deletions cut 3 bases from V and 4 bases from J, with 12 bases between. The CDR3 is 14 residues long. With regard to this clonotype: Its antigen remains unidentified.

This TCR derives from a human donor in good health (CMV status not recorded). Some clones in this sample may be carry-over from other donors' samples. The chain combines TRBV11-2 with TRBJ1-1; no reliable D call. The sequencing sample was made of PBMCs. The CDR3 DNA is TGTGCCAGCAGCTTCGAGGATCGTATCACTGAAGCTTTCTTT. Protein sequence: CASSFEDRITEAFF.